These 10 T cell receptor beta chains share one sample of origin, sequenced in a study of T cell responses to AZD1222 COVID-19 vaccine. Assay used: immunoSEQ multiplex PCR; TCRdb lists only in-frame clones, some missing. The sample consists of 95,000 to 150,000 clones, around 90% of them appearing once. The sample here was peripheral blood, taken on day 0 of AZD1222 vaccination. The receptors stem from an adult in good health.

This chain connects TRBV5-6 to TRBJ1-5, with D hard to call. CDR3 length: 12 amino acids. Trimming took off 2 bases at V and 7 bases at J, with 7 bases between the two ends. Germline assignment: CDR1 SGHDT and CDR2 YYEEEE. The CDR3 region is CASSFLQQPQHF. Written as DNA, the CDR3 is TGTGCCAGCAGCTTTCTACAACAGCCCCAGCATTTT.

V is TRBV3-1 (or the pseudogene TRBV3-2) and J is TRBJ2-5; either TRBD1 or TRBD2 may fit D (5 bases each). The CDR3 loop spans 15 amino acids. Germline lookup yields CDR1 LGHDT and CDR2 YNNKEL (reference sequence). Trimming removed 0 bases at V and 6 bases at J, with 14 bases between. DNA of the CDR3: TGTGCCAGCAGCCAAGATCGTAACGTGGGACAGACCCAGTACTTC. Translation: CASSQDRNVGQTQYF.

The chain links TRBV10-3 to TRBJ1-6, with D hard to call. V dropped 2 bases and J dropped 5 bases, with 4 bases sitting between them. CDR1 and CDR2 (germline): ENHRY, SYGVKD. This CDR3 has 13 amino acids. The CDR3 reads CAISEADNSPLHF. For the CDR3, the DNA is TGTGCCATCAGTGAGGCAGATAATTCACCCCTCCACTTT.

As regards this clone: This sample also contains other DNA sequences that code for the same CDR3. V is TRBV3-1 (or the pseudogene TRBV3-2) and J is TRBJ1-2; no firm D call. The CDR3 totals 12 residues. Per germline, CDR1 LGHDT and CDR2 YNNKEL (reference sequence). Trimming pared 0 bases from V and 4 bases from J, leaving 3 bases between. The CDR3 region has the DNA TGTGCCAGCAGCCAAGACGGCTATGGCTACACCTTC. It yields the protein CASSQDGYGYTF.

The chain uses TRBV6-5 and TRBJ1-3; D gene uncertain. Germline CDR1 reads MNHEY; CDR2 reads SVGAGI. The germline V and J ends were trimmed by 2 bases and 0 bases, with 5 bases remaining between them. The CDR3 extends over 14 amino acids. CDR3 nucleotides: TGTGCCAGCAGTTACGACACCTCTGGAAACACCATATATTTT. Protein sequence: CASSYDTSGNTIYF.

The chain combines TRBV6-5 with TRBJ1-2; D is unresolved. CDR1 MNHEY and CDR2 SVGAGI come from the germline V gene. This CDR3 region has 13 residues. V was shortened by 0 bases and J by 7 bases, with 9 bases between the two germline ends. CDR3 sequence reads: CASSYSERGGYTF. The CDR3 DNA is TGTGCCAGCAGTTACTCGGAGCGAGGTGGCTACACCTTC.

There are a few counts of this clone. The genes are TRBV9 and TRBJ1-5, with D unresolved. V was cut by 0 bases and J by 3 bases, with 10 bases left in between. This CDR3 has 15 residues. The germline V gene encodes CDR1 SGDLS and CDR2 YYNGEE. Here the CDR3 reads CASSVDSYDNQPQHF. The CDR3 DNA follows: TGTGCCAGCAGCGTAGATTCCTATGACAATCAGCCCCAGCATTTT.

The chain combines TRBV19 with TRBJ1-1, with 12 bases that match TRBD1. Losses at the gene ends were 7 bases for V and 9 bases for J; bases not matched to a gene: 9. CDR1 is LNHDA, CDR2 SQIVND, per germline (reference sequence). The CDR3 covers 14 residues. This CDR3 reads CASTGTGGVSKAFF. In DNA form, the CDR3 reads TGTGCCAGTACCGGGACAGGGGGCGTTAGTAAAGCTTTCTTT.

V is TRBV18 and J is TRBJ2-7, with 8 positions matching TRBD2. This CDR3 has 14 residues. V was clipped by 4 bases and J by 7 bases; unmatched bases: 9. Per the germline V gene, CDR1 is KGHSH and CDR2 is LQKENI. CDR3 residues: CASSLREGPSEQYF. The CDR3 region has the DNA TGTGCCAGCTCACTCCGGGAGGGCCCAAGTGAGCAGTACTTC.

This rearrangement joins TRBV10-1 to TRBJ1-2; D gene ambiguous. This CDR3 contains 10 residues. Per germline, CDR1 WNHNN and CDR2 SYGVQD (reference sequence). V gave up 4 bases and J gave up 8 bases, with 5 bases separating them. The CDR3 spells CASSGGGYTF. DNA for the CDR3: TGCGCCAGCAGTGGGGGAGGCTACACCTTC.